The present T cell receptor beta chain was sequenced within a study of shared clonotypes between healthy human individuals. The assay was immunoSEQ multiplex PCR, and TCRdb's table has in-frame clones only and misses some. The table includes 650,000 to 700,000 clones, about 90% detected once. The CDR3 has 15 amino acids. The germline V gene has CDR1 SGHNT and CDR2 YENEEA. Germline trimming cut 4 bases from V and 5 bases from J; bases unmatched to any gene: 9. The source of this sequence is a man between 18 and 29 years old in good health. Some clones in this sample may be carry-over from other donors' samples. This chain connects TRBV11-3 to TRBJ1-1, with 8 bases identical to TRBD1. Sequences were obtained from memory CD8+ T cells from PBMCs. Subset denoted: CD45RO+ cells pooled with CCR7-negative TemRA cells. CDR3 sequence reads: CASSWADRAGTEAFF. In DNA form, the CDR3 reads TGTGCCAGCAGCTGGGCGGACAGGGCGGGGACTGAAGCTTTCTTT.